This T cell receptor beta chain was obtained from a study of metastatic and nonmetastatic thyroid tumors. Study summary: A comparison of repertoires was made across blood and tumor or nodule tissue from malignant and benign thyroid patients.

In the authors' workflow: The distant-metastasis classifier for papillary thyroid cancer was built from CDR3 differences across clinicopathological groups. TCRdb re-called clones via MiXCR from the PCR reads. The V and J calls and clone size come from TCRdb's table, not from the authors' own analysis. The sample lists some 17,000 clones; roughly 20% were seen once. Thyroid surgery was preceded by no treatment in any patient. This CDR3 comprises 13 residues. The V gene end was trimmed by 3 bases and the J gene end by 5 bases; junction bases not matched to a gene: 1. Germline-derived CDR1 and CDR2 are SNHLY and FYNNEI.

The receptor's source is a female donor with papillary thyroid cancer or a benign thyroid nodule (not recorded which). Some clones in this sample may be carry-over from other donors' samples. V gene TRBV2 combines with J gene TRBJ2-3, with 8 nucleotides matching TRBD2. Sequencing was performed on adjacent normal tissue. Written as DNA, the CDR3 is TGTGCCAGCAGTGACCTAGCGGGAGATACGCAGTATTTT. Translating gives CASSDLAGDTQYF.